Following are 27 T cell receptor beta chains from one sample sequenced in a study of T cell clones after liver transplantation. Assay: immunoSEQ multiplex PCR; the TCRdb copy retains only in-frame clones and omits some. The sample carries 93,000 or so clones, around 84% recorded once. The sample in question was CD4+ T cells from blood, obtained approximately 45 months after liver transplant. The origin of the receptors is a human patient who received a liver transplant. A subset of T cells may come from the graft donor.

The chain has TRBV19 and TRBJ2-5, with D unclear. Trimming cost V 6 bases and J 4 bases, with 12 bases left between them. Germline CDR1 LNHDA, CDR2 SQIVND (reference sequence). The length of the CDR3 is 13 residues. CDR3 coding DNA: TGTGCCAGTAGGGCGCGAGTCGGAGAGACCCAGTACTTC. Protein sequence: CASRARVGETQYF.

The V call is TRBV5-4, the J call TRBJ1-4, with a tentative D call TRBD1 (5 bases). CDR1 SGHNT and CDR2 YYREEE come from the germline V gene (reference sequence). The length of the CDR3 is 15 residues. V lost 2 bases, J lost 7 bases, and 15 bases lay in between. The CDR3 reads CASSFDQGQSEKLFF. The CDR3 DNA sequence: TGTGCCAGCAGCTTTGACCAGGGCCAAAGTGAAAAACTGTTTTTT.

This chain links TRBV7-9 with TRBJ1-4; 7 bases are a match to TRBD1. The CDR3 is 13 residues long. V gave up 5 bases and J gave up 8 bases; unmatched junction bases: 5. Germline assignment: CDR1 SEHNR and CDR2 FQNEAQ (reference sequence). DNA for the CDR3: TGTGCCAGCAGCACGACAGGGAGAGAAAAACTGTTTTTT. It codes for CASSTTGREKLFF.

The chain uses TRBV27 and TRBJ1-1; D is undetermined. Germline lookup yields CDR1 MNHEY and CDR2 SMNVEV (reference sequence). The CDR3 is made up of 13 amino acids. Trimming pared 4 bases from V and 1 base from J, leaving 7 bases between. This chain's CDR3 is CASSYNRNTEAFF. The CDR3 DNA reads TGTGCCAGCAGTTATAACAGGAACACTGAAGCTTTCTTT.

The CDR3 DNA reads as TGTGCCAGCAGTTTCTTAGCGGGACACAATGAGCAGTTCTTC. Its translation: CASSFLAGHNEQFF. The rearrangement joins TRBV25-1 to TRBJ2-1; 8 positions match TRBD2. This CDR3 region has 14 residues. Germline V CDR1 and CDR2: MGHDK, SYGVNS. Trimming removed 5 bases from V and 5 bases from J; junction bases left unmatched: 5.

The chain joins TRBV7-3 to TRBJ2-3; 9 nucleotides agree with TRBD2. With 3 bases clipped from V and 5 bases from J, the junction kept 6 bases outside the gene matches. CDR1 SGHTA and CDR2 FQGTGA come from the germline V gene. The CDR3 has 15 residues. In nucleotides, the CDR3 is TGTGCCAGCAGCTTTAGGCGGGGGGGACGAGATACGCAGTATTTT. Its protein product is CASSFRRGGRDTQYF. Based on the CDR3 plus reference TRBV7-3 and TRBJ2-3, the full variable domain is GAGVSQTPSNKVTEKGKYVELRCDPISGHTALYWYRQSLGQGPEFLIYFQGTGAADDSGLPNDRFFAVRPEGSVSTLKIQRTERGDSAVYLCASSFRRGGRDTQYFGPGTRLTVL.

Worth noting for this clone: This sample also contains other DNA sequences that code for the same CDR3. The gene calls are TRBV28 and TRBJ1-1; D might be TRBD1 (6 bases). The V and J ends lost 9 bases and 8 bases respectively, with 13 bases between them. CDR1 MDHEN and CDR2 SYDVKM come from the germline V gene. The CDR3 spans 11 residues. The CDR3 DNA sequence: TGTGCCAGTTCAGGGGTAGTAGAAGCTTTCTTT. It codes for CASSGVVEAFF.

The chain has TRBV27 and TRBJ2-2; maybe TRBD2 (6 bases). CDR3 length equals 17 residues. Trimming cost V 3 bases and J 4 bases, with 18 bases left between them. Per germline, CDR1 MNHEY and CDR2 SMNVEV (reference sequence). The CDR3 loop reads CASSFKDGRGSTGELFF. The CDR3 nucleotides are TGTGCCAGCAGTTTTAAAGACGGGAGAGGATCCACCGGGGAGCTGTTTTTT.

The genes are TRBV28 and TRBJ2-7; D might be TRBD1 or TRBD2, each matching 5 bases. Trimming left V 6 bases short and J 0 bases short, with 12 bases between. The germline V gene has CDR1 MDHEN and CDR2 SYDVKM. This CDR3 has 14 residues. The CDR3: CASSGAGSSYEQYF. The CDR3 nucleotides are TGTGCCAGCAGCGGAGCAGGGAGCTCCTACGAGCAGTACTTC.

The table lists this clone with a count of one. This CDR3 reads CAWSVGGGVIMGEQFF. CDR3 DNA sequence: TGTGCCTGGAGTGTAGGAGGGGGGGTAATCATGGGTGAGCAGTTCTTC. The gene calls are TRBV30 and TRBJ2-1; D is possibly TRBD2 (7 bases). Germline assignment: CDR1 GTSNPN and CDR2 SVGIG (reference sequence). Trimming took 0 bases from V and 9 from J, leaving 21 bases between them. The CDR3 contains 16 residues.

This chain uses TRBV27 with TRBJ2-7; D possibly matches TRBD1 or TRBD2 (5 bases each). Germline loops: CDR1 MNHEY, CDR2 SMNVEV (reference sequence). Between the trimmed V and J ends, which lost 5 bases and 4 bases, there was a span of 21 bases. This CDR3 region has 16 residues. CDR3 residues: CASSGGPLSATYEQYF. Here the CDR3 DNA reads TGTGCCAGCAGTGGGGGTCCCCTCTCAGCGACTTACGAGCAGTACTTC.

This rearrangement joins TRBV5-6 to TRBJ2-1; D perhaps matches TRBD1 (6 bases). Trimming removed 1 base at V and 3 bases at J, with 11 bases between. The CDR3 contains 15 residues. Germline CDR1 and CDR2: SGHDT and YYEEEE. As DNA, the CDR3 is TGTGCCAGCAGCTTGCCTGGACAGTTCTACAATGAGCAGTTCTTC. The encoded protein is CASSLPGQFYNEQFF.

This clone was detected once. The chain combines TRBV19 with TRBJ2-3, with 10 nucleotides matching TRBD2. There are 17 residues in the CDR3. With 9 bases clipped from V and 1 base from J, the junction kept 13 bases outside the gene matches. The germline CDR1 and CDR2 sequences are LNHDA and SQIVND (reference sequence). In DNA, the CDR3 is TGTGCCAGCAATATATTAGCGGGAGGTACCGGCACAGATACGCAGTATTTT. Protein sequence: CASNILAGGTGTDTQYF.

This clone was seen more than once but under ten times. The CDR3 DNA is TGTGCCAGTAACAGACAGGGGGCAAGTTATGGCTACACCTTC. It specifies CASNRQGASYGYTF. This chain joins TRBV19 and TRBJ1-2; TRBD1 aligns across 10 bases. CDR1 and CDR2 from the germline V gene are LNHDA and SQIVND (reference sequence). The CDR3 loop spans 14 amino acids. Trimming at V came to 7 bases and at J to 5 bases, leaving 7 bases not matched to a gene.

This clone was observed a handful of times. The chain uses TRBV4-2 and TRBJ1-4, with D hard to call. The CDR3 is 14 residues long. The ends were cut back, 7 bases at V and 1 base at J, with 10 bases in the middle. Per the germline V gene, CDR1 is LGHNA and CDR2 is YNFKEQ. CDR3 coding DNA: TGTGCCAGCACACGCCGTGAAACTAATGAAAAACTGTTTTTT. Protein product: CASTRRETNEKLFF.

The J gene is TRBJ1-1, the V gene TRBV30; no clear D. Germline CDR1 GTSNPN, CDR2 SVGIG (reference sequence). V shed 2 bases and J shed 1 base, with 17 bases lying between them. CDR3 length: 16 residues. Here the CDR3 reads CAWSRPPTQKNTEAFF. Written as DNA, the CDR3 is TGTGCCTGGAGTAGACCCCCCACACAGAAGAACACTGAAGCTTTCTTT.

DNA for the CDR3: TGTGCCAGCAGTTGGACTCTGCCGGGACAGGGTAACACCGGGGAGCTGTTTTTT. Translation gives CASSWTLPGQGNTGELFF. This chain connects TRBV2 to TRBJ2-2, with 9 nucleotides matching TRBD1. The ends lost 5 bases at V and 2 bases at J; junction bases unmatched: 12. Germline lookup yields CDR1 SNHLY and CDR2 FYNNEI. This CDR3 contains 18 residues. The variable domain in full, completed from reference TRBV2 and TRBJ2-2, reads EPEVTQTPSHQVTQMGQEVILRCVPISNHLYFYWYRQILGQKVEFLVSFYNNEISEKSEIFDDQFSVERPDGSNFTLKIRSTKLEDSAMYFCASSWTLPGQGNTGELFFGEGSRLTVL.

The V gene is TRBV5-6, the J gene TRBJ2-5; 7 nucleotides match TRBD2. With V trimmed by 3 bases and J by 1 base, 6 bases remained unmatched. CDR3 length equals 15 residues. CDR1 is SGHDT, CDR2 YYEEEE, per germline. The CDR3 protein is CASSSIGGGQETQYF. The CDR3 DNA follows: TGTGCCAGCAGCTCTATAGGCGGGGGCCAAGAGACCCAGTACTTC.

The gene calls are TRBV6-1 and TRBJ1-1, with D hard to call. V was pared by 6 bases and J by 2 bases, with 7 bases between. CDR1 MNHNS and CDR2 SASEGT come from the germline V gene. This CDR3 has 12 residues. The CDR3 DNA sequence: TGTGCCAGCAGCCCGATAAACACTGAAGCTTTCTTT. Translated: CASSPINTEAFF.

This chain connects TRBV5-4 to TRBJ2-1; D unclear. V lost 2 bases to trimming and J lost 8 bases, with 11 bases between them. Germline lookup yields CDR1 SGHNT and CDR2 YYREEE (reference sequence). The CDR3 runs 13 residues. The CDR3 loop is CASSLRTADEQFF. As DNA, the CDR3 is TGTGCCAGCAGCTTAAGAACGGCAGATGAGCAGTTCTTC.

This chain joins TRBV18 and TRBJ2-5; D gene unclear. From germline, CDR1 is KGHSH and CDR2 LQKENI. This CDR3 region has 15 residues. Deletions cut 6 bases from V and 7 bases from J, with 21 bases between. CDR3 protein: CASSPSTPPKGTQYF. The CDR3 bases are TGTGCCAGCTCCCCTTCGACTCCCCCCAAGGGGACCCAGTACTTC.

The rearrangement links TRBV29-1 to TRBJ2-5; no clear D gene. CDR3 length equals 13 residues. V shed 4 bases and J shed 5 bases, with 14 bases lying between them. The germline V gene has CDR1 SQVTM and CDR2 ANQGSEA. Written as DNA, the CDR3 is TGCAGCGTTGTAATCGGCCAAGGGGAGACCCAGTACTTC. Translating it yields CSVVIGQGETQYF.

As for this clone: The same CDR3 is also encoded by other DNA sequences in this sample. The gene calls are TRBV14 and TRBJ2-7; maybe TRBD1 (5 bases). CDR1 is SGHDN, CDR2 FVKESK, per germline. The V gene lost 1 base and the J gene lost 5 bases, with 9 bases spanning the gap. The CDR3 covers 13 residues. The CDR3 DNA is TGTGCCAGCAGCCAAGTTAGGGGAAACGAGCAGTACTTC. Protein product: CASSQVRGNEQYF. Combining the CDR3 with reference TRBV14 and TRBJ2-7 gives the whole variable domain EAGVTQFPSHSVIEKGQTVTLRCDPISGHDNLYWYRRVMGKEIKFLLHFVKESKQDESGMPNNRFLAERTGGTYSTLKVQPAELEDSGVYFCASSQVRGNEQYFGPGTRLTVT.

This chain joins TRBV28 and TRBJ1-5, with 7 bases identical to TRBD1. This CDR3 has 15 amino acids. With V trimmed by 6 bases and J by 2 bases, 7 bases remained unmatched. CDR1 MDHEN and CDR2 SYDVKM come from the germline V gene. The CDR3 nucleotides read TGTGCCAGCAGCGGCGAGGGGGCTGGCAATCAGCCCCAGCATTTT. This sequence encodes CASSGEGAGNQPQHF.

J is TRBJ2-2 and V is TRBV5-1; 7 bases are shared with TRBD1. V lost 4 bases and J lost 5; bases outside the gene matches: 14. This CDR3 has 17 residues. Germline V gene lookup returns CDR1 SGHRS and CDR2 YFSETQ. The DNA for the CDR3 is TGCGCCAGCAGCCCGACAGGGTCCAATTTAGTGACCGGGGAGCTGTTTTTT. It specifies CASSPTGSNLVTGELFF. The full variable domain, its missing parts supplied by reference TRBV5-1 and TRBJ2-2, is KAGVTQTPRYLIKTRGQQVTLSCSPISGHRSVSWYQQTPGQGLQFLFEYFSETQRNKGNFPGRFSGRQFSNSRSEMNVSTLELGDSALYLCASSPTGSNLVTGELFFGEGSRLTVL.

The chain joins TRBV5-1 to TRBJ1-2; 7 bases map to TRBD1. J gave up 8 bases and V 4 bases, and 14 bases lay outside the gene matches. The length of the CDR3 is 15 residues. CDR1 SGHRS and CDR2 YFSETQ come from the germline V gene. In nucleotides, the CDR3 is TGCGCCAGCAGCCCTTACGACAGGGATACGAACGGCTACACCTTC. Protein product: CASSPYDRDTNGYTF.

This chain uses TRBV28 with TRBJ2-3; 11 bases line up with TRBD1. The CDR3 length is 16 residues. After removal of 2 bases from V and 2 bases from J, the junction contained 3 bases not matched to a gene. Germline CDR1 is MDHEN and CDR2 is SYDVKM. DNA of the CDR3: TGTGCCAGCAGTTTAAGGGACAGGGGGAACACAGATACGCAGTATTTT. Protein: CASSLRDRGNTDTQYF.